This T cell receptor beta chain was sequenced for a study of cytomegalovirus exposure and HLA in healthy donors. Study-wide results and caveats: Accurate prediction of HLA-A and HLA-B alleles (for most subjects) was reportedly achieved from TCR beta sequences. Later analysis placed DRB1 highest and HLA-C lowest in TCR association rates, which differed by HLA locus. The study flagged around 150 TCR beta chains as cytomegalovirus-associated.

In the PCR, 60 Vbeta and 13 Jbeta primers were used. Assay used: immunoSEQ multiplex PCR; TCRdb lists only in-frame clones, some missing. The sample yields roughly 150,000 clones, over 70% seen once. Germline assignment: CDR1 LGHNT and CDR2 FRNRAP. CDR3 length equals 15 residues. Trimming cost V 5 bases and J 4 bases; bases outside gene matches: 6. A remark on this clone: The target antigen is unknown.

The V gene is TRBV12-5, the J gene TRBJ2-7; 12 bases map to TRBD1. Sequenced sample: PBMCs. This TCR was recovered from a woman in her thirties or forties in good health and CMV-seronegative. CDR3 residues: CASGLGTGGRYEQYF. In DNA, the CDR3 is TGTGCTAGTGGTCTAGGGACAGGGGGCCGATACGAGCAGTACTTC.